The next 29 T cell receptor beta chains were all read from a single sample in a study of blood T cells in healthy people across ages. The authors ran a second PCR of 7 to 11 cycles using a sample-barcoded 5' primer and a J-beta primer mix. TCRdb itself ran the 5' RACE reads through MiXCR, one entry per CDR3 protein. Counted here are more than 1,400,000 distinct CDR3 sequences, roughly 40% occurring once; the ten biggest clones make up approximately 7.9%. Specimen: blood. The source is a woman younger than 35 in good health.

This chain uses TRBV28 with TRBJ2-4; TRBD2 is a possible D gene (6 bases). The last part of the DNA fits TRBJ2-7 better; the J call may be wrong. Germline V CDR1 and CDR2: MDHEN, SYDVKM. The CDR3 sequence is 15 residues long. For the CDR3, the DNA is TGTGCCAGCAGTTTCCCCAGGACTAACTCCTACGAGCAGTACTTC. Its translation: CASSFPRTNSYEQYF.

This clonotype was counted a few times. The rearrangement uses TRBV30 and TRBJ2-1, with 7 bases that match TRBD2. After removal of 2 bases from V and 7 bases from J, the junction contained 8 bases not matched to a gene. Germline lookup yields CDR1 GTSNPN and CDR2 SVGIG (reference sequence). This CDR3 spans 14 amino acids. CDR3 coding DNA: TGTGCCTGGAGTTCGAGCGGGAAACTTAATGAGCAGTTCTTC. Its translation: CAWSSSGKLNEQFF.

The chain links TRBV6-1 to TRBJ2-5, with D possibly being TRBD2 (6 bases). The germline V gene encodes CDR1 MNHNS and CDR2 SASEGT. The CDR3 loop spans 16 amino acids. V gave up 0 bases and J gave up 11 bases, with 22 bases separating them. CDR3 protein: CASSEARRAGNNEQYF. CDR3 in DNA: TGTGCCAGCAGTGAAGCGCGACGAGCGGGTAACAATGAGCAGTACTTC.

This clonotype was recorded a few times. CDR3 nucleotide sequence: TGTGCCAGCAGCCGCCGCGCTCTTACAGGTCTTGGTGAAAAACTGTTTTTT. Its protein product is CASSRRALTGLGEKLFF. This sequence joins TRBV7-9 and TRBJ1-4; D possibly corresponds to TRBD1 (5 bases). Per germline, CDR1 SEHNR and CDR2 FQNEAQ (reference sequence). Trimming took off 5 bases at V and 7 bases at J, with 23 bases between the two ends. The CDR3 is 17 residues long. Combining the CDR3 with reference TRBV7-9 and TRBJ1-4 gives the whole variable domain DTGVSQNPRHKITKRGQNVTFRCDPISEHNRLYWYRQTLGQGPEFLTYFQNEAQLEKSRLLSDRFSAERPKGSFSTLEIQRTEQGDSAMYLCASSRRALTGLGEKLFFGSGTQLSVL.

The chain joins TRBV3-1 to TRBJ2-7; 13 nucleotides agree with TRBD2. The J segment lost 6 bases and the V segment lost 1 base, leaving 3 bases of the junction unmatched. Germline V gene data show CDR1 as LGHDT and CDR2 as YNNKEL (reference sequence). This CDR3 is built from 15 residues. CDR3 nucleotides: TGTGCCAGCAGCCAAGGGACTAGCGGGGGAAGCGAGCAGTACTTC. It encodes CASSQGTSGGSEQYF.

The chain uses TRBV28 and TRBJ2-3, with a possible D match to TRBD2 (5 bases). The CDR3 length is 12 residues. V gave up 11 bases and J gave up 3 bases, with 12 bases separating them. CDR1 MDHEN and CDR2 SYDVKM come from the germline V gene. CDR3 in amino acids: CALRSGTDTQYF. The CDR3 DNA follows: TGTGCCCTCCGATCGGGGACAGATACGCAGTATTTT.

J is TRBJ2-5 and V is TRBV2, with D perhaps matching TRBD1 (6 bases). V lost 7 bases, J lost 2 bases, and 14 bases lay in between. The length of the CDR3 is 14 residues. Germline V gives CDR1 SNHLY, CDR2 FYNNEI. The CDR3 DNA follows: TGTGCCAGCAACCGACAGGCGTCACAAGAGACCCAGTACTTC. Amino acids: CASNRQASQETQYF. Full variable domain (missing parts from reference TRBV2 and TRBJ2-5): EPEVTQTPSHQVTQMGQEVILRCVPISNHLYFYWYRQILGQKVEFLVSFYNNEISEKSEIFDDQFSVERPDGSNFTLKIRSTKLEDSAMYFCASNRQASQETQYFGPGTRLLVL.

The genes are TRBV7-2 and TRBJ2-3; TRBD2 might be the D (6 bases). This CDR3 region has 15 residues. Germline CDR1 SGHTA, CDR2 FQGNSA. V was trimmed by 5 bases and J by 4 bases, leaving 16 bases between them. The chain's CDR3 is CASSRLGPSPDTQYF. The DNA of the CDR3 is TGTGCCAGCAGCAGACTAGGGCCCTCCCCAGATACGCAGTATTTT.

There are a few counts of this clonotype. This sequence joins TRBV11-2 and TRBJ2-3; 13 positions agree with TRBD2. The CDR3 extends over 14 amino acids. V trimming: 10 bases; J trimming: 5 bases; junction bases outside the gene matches: 6. Germline CDR1 reads SGHAT; CDR2 reads FQNNGV. Here the CDR3 DNA reads TGTGCCACCAGGACTAGCGGGAGTGTAGATACGCAGTATTTT. Amino acid sequence: CATRTSGSVDTQYF.

Only a few counts were recorded for this clonotype. The chain couples TRBV7-4 to TRBJ2-1; the match to TRBD2 covers 8 bases. The CDR3 runs to 18 residues. Per the germline V gene, CDR1 is SGHVT and CDR2 is SQSDAQ. Trimming removed 5 bases from V and 7 bases from J; junction bases left unmatched: 19. The CDR3 is CASSLPPHPGGPLNEQFF. CDR3 DNA: TGTGCCAGCAGCCTACCACCCCATCCGGGAGGGCCTTTGAATGAGCAGTTCTTC.

The chain recombines TRBV7-9 with TRBJ1-4; 9 bases are shared with TRBD1. The germline V gene has CDR1 SEHNR and CDR2 FQNEAQ (reference sequence). The CDR3 length is 16 residues. After removal of 6 bases from V and 6 bases from J, the junction contained 11 bases not matched to a gene. CDR3 residues: CASSTPGTGWDEKLFF. The CDR3 DNA is TGTGCCAGCAGTACGCCGGGGACAGGGTGGGATGAAAAACTGTTTTTT.

V is TRBV3-1 and J is TRBJ2-7; tentative D call: TRBD2 (6 bases). The germline CDR1 and CDR2 sequences are LGHDT and YNNKEL (reference sequence). This CDR3 has 13 amino acids. With 8 bases removed from V and 4 bases from J, the gap between germline ends came to 15 bases. This CDR3 is CASSPLEGYEQYF. For the CDR3, the DNA is TGTGCCAGCTCACCACTGGAGGGTTACGAGCAGTACTTC.

This clonotype came up a few times. This rearrangement joins TRBV24-1 to TRBJ2-1, with TRBD2 identical over 10 bases. The germline CDR1 and CDR2 sequences are KGHDR and SFDVKD. With V trimmed by 5 bases and J by 4 bases, 1 base remained unmatched. CDR3 size: 14 residues. CDR3 amino acids: CATSGTSGYNEQFF. The CDR3 bases are TGTGCCACCAGTGGGACTAGCGGATACAATGAGCAGTTCTTC.

The DNA of the CDR3 is TGTGCCTGGGGGACTCCTAGCGGGAGATTATATGAGCAGTTCTTC. This translates into CAWGTPSGRLYEQFF. The V call is TRBV30, the J call TRBJ2-1, with 10 bases matching TRBD2. Per the germline V gene, CDR1 is GTSNPN and CDR2 is SVGIG (reference sequence). The CDR3 totals 15 residues. Trimming took 5 bases from V and 8 from J; bases not matched to a gene: 12.

This clonotype was recorded only once. CDR3 coding DNA: TGTGCCAGCAGCCCCCCCGGCGCTTATTATTACAATGAGCAGTTCTTC. Translating it yields CASSPPGAYYYNEQFF. This sequence joins TRBV27 and TRBJ2-1; the D is unclear. Trimming cost V 6 bases and J 4 bases, with 19 bases left between them. The CDR3 is made up of 16 amino acids. Germline V gene sequence: CDR1 MNHEY, CDR2 SMNVEV (reference sequence).

The rearrangement links TRBV10-3 to TRBJ2-7, with 13 bases that match TRBD2. V lost 0 bases and J lost 6; bases outside the gene matches: 11. The CDR3 is 18 amino acids. Germline V CDR1 and CDR2: ENHRY, SYGVKD. The CDR3 reads CAISESTSGRGSFGEQYF. In DNA form, the CDR3 reads TGTGCCATCAGTGAGTCAACTAGCGGGAGGGGGTCTTTCGGCGAGCAGTACTTC.

This clonotype has only one observation. This chain links TRBV20-1 with TRBJ2-1, with 10 bases fitting TRBD2. With V trimmed by 0 bases and J by 7 bases, 6 bases remained unmatched. Germline V lookup: CDR1 DFQATT, CDR2 SNEGSKA (reference sequence). The CDR3 loop spans 15 amino acids. This chain's CDR3 is CSARDPSGSSNEQFF. The CDR3 DNA follows: TGCAGTGCTAGAGATCCTAGCGGGAGTAGTAATGAGCAGTTCTTC.

The chain recombines TRBV20-1 with TRBJ2-7; 7 positions match TRBD1. Germline CDR1 DFQATT, CDR2 SNEGSKA (reference sequence). With V trimmed by 6 bases and J by 1 base, 12 bases remained unmatched. The CDR3 consists of 15 residues. CDR3 coding DNA: TGCAGTGCCCAGACGACCTGGACAGGTTCCTACGAGCAGTACTTC. This sequence encodes CSAQTTWTGSYEQYF.

This clonotype was seen a single time. V gene TRBV12-3 or TRBV12-4 combines with J gene TRBJ1-3; D is unclear. The germline V and J ends were trimmed by 1 base and 2 bases, with 9 bases remaining between them. The CDR3 totals 15 residues. The CDR3 nucleotides are TGTGCCAGCAGTTTAGGAGAGGGAACTGGAAACACCATATATTTT. Amino acids: CASSLGEGTGNTIYF.

The genes are TRBV7-2 and TRBJ2-2; 7 bases fit TRBD2. J lost 5 bases, V lost 5 bases, and 11 bases had no gene match. This CDR3 contains 16 residues. Germline V lookup: CDR1 SGHTA, CDR2 FQGNSA. CDR3 coding DNA: TGTGCCAGCAGCCCGCCGGGACTATTGGGGACCGGGGAGCTGTTTTTT. Translation: CASSPPGLLGTGELFF.

This rearrangement joins TRBV7-3 to TRBJ2-3, with TRBD1 identical over 7 bases. J lost 0 bases, V lost 5 bases, and 11 bases had no gene match. The CDR3 consists of 17 residues. Germline-derived CDR1 and CDR2 are SGHTA and FQGTGA. CDR3 sequence: CASSPLSGTVSTDTQYF. CDR3 in DNA: TGTGCCAGCAGCCCCCTGTCCGGGACAGTGAGCACAGATACGCAGTATTTT.

The V gene is TRBV4-2, the J gene TRBJ1-3; D gene unclear. V lost 0 bases, J lost 8 bases, and 11 bases lay in between. The CDR3 contains 14 residues. The germline V gene encodes CDR1 LGHNA and CDR2 YNFKEQ. The CDR3 DNA follows: TGTGCCAGCAGCCAAGAGGCCGAGGGAGACACCATATATTTT. This codes for CASSQEAEGDTIYF.

This chain joins TRBV27 and TRBJ2-7; D is perhaps TRBD1 (6 bases). The CDR3 consists of 16 residues. V dropped 6 bases and J dropped 1 base, with 19 bases sitting between them. From germline, CDR1 is MNHEY and CDR2 SMNVEV (reference sequence). CDR3 loop: CASSPIPTGSSYEQYF. The CDR3 coding sequence is TGTGCCAGCAGCCCTATACCAACAGGGAGTTCCTACGAGCAGTACTTC.

This rearrangement joins TRBV20-1 to TRBJ1-5; TRBD1 matches 12 bases. The germline CDR1 and CDR2 sequences are DFQATT and SNEGSKA (reference sequence). J gave up 6 bases and V 4 bases, and 7 bases lay outside the gene matches. The CDR3 is 15 amino acids. CDR3 sequence reads: CSATSGTGGTQPQHF. Here the CDR3 DNA reads TGCAGTGCTACTTCCGGGACAGGGGGCACTCAGCCCCAGCATTTT.

V usage is TRBV6-6 and J usage is TRBJ2-5, with TRBD1 as a possible D gene (5 bases). CDR3 length: 15 residues. Germline loops: CDR1 MNHNY, CDR2 SVGAGI (reference sequence). The V end was cut by 6 bases, the J end by 1 base, with 15 bases between. CDR3 loop: CASSPISRAQETQYF. The CDR3 nucleotides are TGTGCCAGCAGCCCCATCAGCAGGGCCCAAGAGACCCAGTACTTC.

The chain uses TRBV7-9 and TRBJ2-2; 13 bases are shared with TRBD2. Germline V gene data show CDR1 as SEHNR and CDR2 as FQNEAQ (reference sequence). The CDR3 sequence is 15 residues long. After removal of 8 bases from V and 4 bases from J, the junction contained 4 bases not matched to a gene. The CDR3 loop reads CASGLAGVGTGELFF. As DNA, the CDR3 is TGTGCCAGCGGACTAGCGGGAGTGGGCACCGGGGAGCTGTTTTTT.

There are a few counts of this clonotype. V is TRBV7-9 and J is TRBJ2-2; the D is unclear. The CDR3 sequence is 15 residues long. CDR1 and CDR2 (germline): SEHNR, FQNEAQ (reference sequence). V lost 3 bases, J lost 0 bases, and 8 bases lay in between. For the CDR3, the DNA is TGTGCCAGCAGCTTTATAGCAGCGAACACCGGGGAGCTGTTTTTT. Its protein is CASSFIAANTGELFF.

Turning to this clonotype: A read error may account for a junction end that differs from germline. The chain combines TRBV6-6 with TRBJ1-4; D not resolved. Germline CDR1 MNHNY, CDR2 SVGAGI (reference sequence). This CDR3 is built from 11 residues. Here the CDR3 reads CTSSYSEKLFF. DNA of the CDR3: TGTACCAGCAGTTACAGCGAAAAACTGTTTTTT.

J is TRBJ1-5 and V is TRBV7-4; possible D gene TRBD1, 6 bases. Germline CDR1 and CDR2: SGHVT and SQSDAQ. Trimming took 5 bases from V and 1 from J, leaving 18 bases between them. This CDR3 is 17 amino acids long. The CDR3 protein is CASSHELAGASNQPQHF. CDR3 coding DNA: TGTGCCAGCAGCCACGAACTTGCGGGGGCAAGCAATCAGCCCCAGCATTTT.